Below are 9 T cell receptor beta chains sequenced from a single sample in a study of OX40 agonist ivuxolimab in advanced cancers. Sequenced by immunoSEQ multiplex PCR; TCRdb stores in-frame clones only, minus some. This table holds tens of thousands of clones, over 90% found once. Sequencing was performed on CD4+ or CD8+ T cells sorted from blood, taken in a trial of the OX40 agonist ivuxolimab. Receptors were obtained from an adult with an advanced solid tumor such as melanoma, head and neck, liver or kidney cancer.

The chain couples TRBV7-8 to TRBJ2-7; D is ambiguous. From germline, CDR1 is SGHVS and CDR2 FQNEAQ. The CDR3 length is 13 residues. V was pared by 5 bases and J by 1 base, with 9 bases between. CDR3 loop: CASSPHISYEQYF. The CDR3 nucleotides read TGTGCCAGCAGCCCCCATATATCCTACGAGCAGTACTTC.

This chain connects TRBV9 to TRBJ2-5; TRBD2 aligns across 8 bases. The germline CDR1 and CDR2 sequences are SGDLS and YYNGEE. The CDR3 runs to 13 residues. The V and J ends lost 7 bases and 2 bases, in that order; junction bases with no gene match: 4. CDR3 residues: CASQPGGQETQYF. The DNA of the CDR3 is TGTGCCAGCCAACCGGGAGGGCAAGAGACCCAGTACTTC.

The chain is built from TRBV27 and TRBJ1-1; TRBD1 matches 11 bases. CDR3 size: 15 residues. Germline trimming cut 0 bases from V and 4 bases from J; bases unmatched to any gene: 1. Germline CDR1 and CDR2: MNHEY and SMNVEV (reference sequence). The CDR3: CASSLSGTGGTEAFF. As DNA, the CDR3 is TGTGCCAGCAGTTTATCGGGGACAGGGGGCACTGAAGCTTTCTTT.

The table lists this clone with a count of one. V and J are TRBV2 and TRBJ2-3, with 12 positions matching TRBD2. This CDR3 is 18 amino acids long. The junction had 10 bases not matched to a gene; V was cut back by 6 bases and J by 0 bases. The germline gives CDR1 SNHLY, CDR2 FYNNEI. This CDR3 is CASRSTPLAGGSTDTQYF. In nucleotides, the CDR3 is TGTGCCAGCAGATCTACCCCCCTAGCGGGAGGGAGCACAGATACGCAGTATTTT.

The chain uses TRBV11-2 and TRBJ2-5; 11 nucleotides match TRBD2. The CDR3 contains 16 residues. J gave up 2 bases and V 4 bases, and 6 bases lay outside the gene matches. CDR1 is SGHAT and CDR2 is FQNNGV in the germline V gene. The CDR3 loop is CASSSLAGGPQETQYF. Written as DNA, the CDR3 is TGTGCCAGCAGCTCTTTAGCGGGGGGGCCACAAGAGACCCAGTACTTC.

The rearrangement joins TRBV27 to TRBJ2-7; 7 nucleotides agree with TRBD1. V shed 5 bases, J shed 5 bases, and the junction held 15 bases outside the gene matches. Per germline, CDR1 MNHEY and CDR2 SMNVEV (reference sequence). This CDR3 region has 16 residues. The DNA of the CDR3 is TGTGCCAGCAGTGGCCCGGAGCCAGGGGGTTCAGACGAGCAGTACTTC. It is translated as CASSGPEPGGSDEQYF.

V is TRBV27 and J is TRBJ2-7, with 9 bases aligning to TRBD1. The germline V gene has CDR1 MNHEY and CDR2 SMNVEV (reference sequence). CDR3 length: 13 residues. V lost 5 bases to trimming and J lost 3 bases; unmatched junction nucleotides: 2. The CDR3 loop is CASSPTGGYEQYF. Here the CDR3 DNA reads TGTGCCAGCAGTCCGACAGGGGGCTACGAGCAGTACTTC.

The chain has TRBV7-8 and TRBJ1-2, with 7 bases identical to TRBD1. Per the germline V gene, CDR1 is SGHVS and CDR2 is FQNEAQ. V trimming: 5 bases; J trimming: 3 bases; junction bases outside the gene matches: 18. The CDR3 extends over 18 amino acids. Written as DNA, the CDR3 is TGTGCCAGCAGCCTAGAGGGGGCACTCCCCAGCCCTCACTATGGCTACACCTTC. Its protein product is CASSLEGALPSPHYGYTF. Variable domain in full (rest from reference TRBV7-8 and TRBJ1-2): GAGVSQSPRYKVAKRGQDVALRCDPISGHVSLFWYQQALGQGPEFLTYFQNEAQLDKSGLPSDRFFAERPEGSVSTLKIQRTQQEDSAVYLCASSLEGALPSPHYGYTFGSGTRLTVV.

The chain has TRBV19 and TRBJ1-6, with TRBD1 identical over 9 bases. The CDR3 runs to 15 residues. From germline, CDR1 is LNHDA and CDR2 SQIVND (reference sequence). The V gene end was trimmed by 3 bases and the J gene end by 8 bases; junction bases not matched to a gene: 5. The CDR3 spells CASSITGGLDSPLHF. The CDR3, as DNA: TGTGCCAGTAGTATTACAGGGGGCTTGGATTCACCCCTCCACTTT.